The T cell receptor (beta chain) described here comes from a study of T cells in Graves' hyperthyroidism and ophthalmopathy. Germline V lookup: CDR1 SGHAT, CDR2 FQNNGV. Trimming removed 6 bases from V and 4 bases from J; junction bases left unmatched: 13. The CDR3 spans 17 residues. RNA transcripts gave rise to amplified TCR beta CDR3 regions. With the HTBI primer set, the TCR CDR3 went through a first round of RT-PCR. TCRdb fed the multiplex PCR reads into MiXCR, producing one record per CDR3 protein. The sample carries 330,000 or so distinct CDR3 sequences, less than 20% recorded once. Clinical symptoms, serum thyroxine and TRAb, thyroid ultrasound and orbital computed tomography together formed the diagnostic basis.

The rearrangement uses TRBV11-2 and TRBJ2-3; 10 bases are a match to TRBD2. The specimen was blood. The TCR originated in a woman aged 40 to 50 with Graves' ophthalmopathy. CDR3 bases: TGTGCCAGCAGTCCGCACCCTCTAGCGGGAGTCTCAGATACGCAGTATTTT. Translated, it gives CASSPHPLAGVSDTQYF.